This is a list of T cell receptor beta chains from one sample in a study of CD8 T cells in ankylosing spondylitis. TCRdb reanalysed the 5' RACE reads using MiXCR and keeps one entry per CDR3 protein. The profile shows hundreds of thousands of distinct CDR3 sequences, roughly a quarter of them singletons. The sequenced material came from blood, either unsorted or a sorted T cell fraction (not recorded which). All receptors derive from a male donor with ankylosing spondylitis. CDR3s include the opening cysteine and the closing phenylalanine or tryptophan. D genes are given only for firm matches. Clone size is shown for a subset of rows, as once, few, many or a class of expanded clone.

TRBJ2-5 | NA | TRBV24-1 | TRBD1 | TGTGCCACCGGGACAGGGGGCACGGAGACCCAGTACTTC | CATGTGGTETQYF
TRBJ2-1 | NA | TRBV2 | TRBD2 | TGTGCCAGCAGGGGGACTAGCGGGGCACGCAATGAGCAGTTCTTC | CASRGTSGARNEQFF
TRBJ2-2 | many | TRBV12-3/TRBV12-4 | NA | TGTGCCAGCAGCCGGACGAACACCGGGGAGCTGTTTTTT | CASSRTNTGELFF
TRBJ1-1 | NA | TRBV5-1 | NA | TGCGCCAGCAGGACATCGGGACGGTGGAACACTGAAGCTTTCTTT | CASRTSGRWNTEAFF
TRBJ1-1 | NA | TRBV3-1 | NA | TGTGCCAGCAGCCCCCACCTTCAGGGCATTCGGGCTTTCTTT | CASSPHLQGIRAFF
TRBJ1-5 | few | TRBV19 | NA | TGTGCCAGTAGTATCCCACAGGGCCATCAGCCCCAGCATTTT | CASSIPQGHQPQHF
TRBJ2-1 | few | TRBV7-9 | TRBD2 | TGTGCCAGCAGCTACCGACTAGCGGCCAATGAGCAGTTCTTC | CASSYRLAANEQFF
TRBJ2-1 | NA | TRBV11-2 | TRBD2 | TGTGCCAGCAGCTTATCCCCCCCCGGGCGGGAGGCCTACAATGAGCAGTTCTTC | CASSLSPPGREAYNEQFF
TRBJ2-4 | few | TRBV4-1 | TRBD1 | TGCGCCAGCAGCCAGAGAACAATGACAGGGGGCCCTCAAAACATTCAGTACTTC | CASSQRTMTGGPQNIQYF
TRBJ2-5 | NA | TRBV18 | TRBD2 | TGTGCCAGCTCACCGGGACTAGTGGGATTCCAAGAGACCCAGTACTTC | CASSPGLVGFQETQYF
TRBJ2-5 | NA | TRBV20-1 | NA | TGCAGTGCTAATGGGCCTAACCAGGAGACCCAGTACTTC | CSANGPNQETQYF
TRBJ2-6 | few | TRBV12-3/TRBV12-4 | NA | TGTGCCAGCAGTTTATCACTTAGCTCTGGGGCCAACGTCCTGACTTTC | CASSLSLSSGANVLTF
TRBJ2-7 | NA | TRBV5-1 | TRBD2 | TGCGCCAGCAGCTTGGGGGGGACTAGCGGAATTTACGAGCAGTACTTC | CASSLGGTSGIYEQYF
TRBJ2-5 | NA | TRBV15 | NA | TGTGCCACCAGCCCGAGGGTCCAAGAGACCCAGTACTTC | CATSPRVQETQYF
TRBJ2-3 | few | TRBV11-2 | TRBD2 | TGTGCCAGCAGCTTAGTGGGACTAGCGAGTGTCACAGATACGCAGTATTTT | CASSLVGLASVTDTQYF
TRBJ1-3 | NA | TRBV18 | NA | TGTGCCAGCTCCCCCCGGTCGGACACCATATATTTT | CASSPRSDTIYF
TRBJ1-1 | few | TRBV20-1 | TRBD1 | TGCAGTGCTAGGGCGGGGCAGGGGGCAGGCACTGAAGCTTTCTTT | CSARAGQGAGTEAFF
TRBJ2-5 | NA | TRBV7-7 | NA | TGTGCCAGCAGCCCCCTCTTTGGGGGCGGGGAGACCCAGTACTTC | CASSPLFGGGETQYF
TRBJ2-3 | NA | TRBV29-1 | NA | TGCAGCGTTGCCCAGGATTTCGCAGATACGCAGTATTTT | CSVAQDFADTQYF
TRBJ2-1 | NA | TRBV24-1 | NA | TGTGCCACCAGTGAGCCCACCGGGACAGCGGGGCACAATGAGCAGTTCTTC | CATSEPTGTAGHNEQFF
TRBJ2-1 | NA | TRBV7-9 | NA | TGTGCCAGCGCCCGCGGGGACAATGAGCAGTTCTTC | CASARGDNEQFF
TRBJ2-3 | NA | TRBV11-2 | NA | TGTGCCAGCAGCTTACTAAAAGGCACAGATACGCAGTATTTT | CASSLLKGTDTQYF
TRBJ1-1 | NA | TRBV24-1 | NA | TGTGCCACCAGTGATCCCGGACTGGGGACTGAAGCTTTCTTT | CATSDPGLGTEAFF
TRBJ2-2 | NA | TRBV19 | TRBD2 | TGTGCCAGTACCCCGGGACTAGAAAACACCGGGGAGCTGTTTTTT | CASTPGLENTGELFF
TRBJ2-1 | few | TRBV20-1 | TRBD2 | TGCAGTGCTAGGGCTTCCAGCGGGAGAGCCTACAATGAGCAGTTCTTC | CSARASSGRAYNEQFF
TRBJ2-3 | many | TRBV24-1 | NA | TGTGCCACCAGTTCGAAGAGGACAGAAAGCACAGATACGCAGTATTTT | CATSSKRTESTDTQYF
TRBJ1-5 | NA | TRBV10-3 | NA | TGTGCCATCAGTGAGTCAAGGGACCAGCCCCAGCATTTT | CAISESRDQPQHF
TRBJ1-2 | NA | TRBV7-9 | TRBD1 | TGTGCCAGCAGCCTGGGCGACAGGGTCCCGGCTGACACCTTC | CASSLGDRVPADTF
TRBJ2-3 | few | TRBV25-1 | NA | TGTGCCAGCAGTGGCCCCACAGATACGCAGTATTTT | CASSGPTDTQYF
TRBJ2-5 | few | TRBV4-1 | NA | TGCGCCAGCAGATCATCAGGGGCGGAGACCCAGTACTTC | CASRSSGAETQYF
TRBJ1-1 | NA | TRBV12-3/TRBV12-4 | NA | TGTGCCAGCAGTTTAATGGGTATGAACACTGAAGCTTTCTTT | CASSLMGMNTEAFF
TRBJ2-1 | NA | TRBV20-1 | NA | TGCAGTGCTAGGTCAGGGAGGACAGACAATGAGCAGTTCTTC | CSARSGRTDNEQFF
TRBJ2-5 | few | TRBV20-1 | NA | TGCAGTGCTAGAAAGGGTGCGGCTGCCCAAGAGACCCAGTACTTC | CSARKGAAAQETQYF
TRBJ2-2 | NA | TRBV27 | TRBD2 | TGTGCCAGCAGTTTGGGACTAGCGGGAGGGCCGAACACCGGGGAGCTGTTTTTT | CASSLGLAGGPNTGELFF
TRBJ1-1 | few | TRBV12-3/TRBV12-4 | TRBD1 | TGTGCCAGCAGTTTACCGGGACAGGGGTTTCGGCACACTGAAGCTTTCTTT | CASSLPGQGFRHTEAFF
TRBJ2-1 | few | TRBV20-1 | NA | TGCAGTGCTAGTCGCCGCCCCGGTATTGAGCAGTTCTTC | CSASRRPGIEQFF
TRBJ2-7 | few | TRBV5-5 | TRBD2 | TGTGCCAGCAGCTGGGGACTAGCGGTTGTAAGGCAGTACTTC | CASSWGLAVVRQYF
TRBJ1-5 | NA | TRBV20-1 | NA | TGCAGTGCTAGAGATTACCTGGGGATCGGGCAGGGAGGCAATCAGCCCCAGCATTTT | CSARDYLGIGQGGNQPQHF